A selection of T cell receptor beta chains follows, all from one sample in a study of shared clonotypes between healthy human individuals. Generated by immunoSEQ multiplex PCR, the TCRdb table keeps only in-frame clones and is missing some. The sample shows over 400,000 clones, 70% to 85% of them seen only once. The sample was PBMCs. The receptors come from a woman aged 40 to 55 in good health. Some clones in this sample may be carry-over from other donors' samples. CDR3s include the opening cysteine and the closing phenylalanine or tryptophan. D genes are given only for firm matches. Where a row states a size, it is once, few, many or the class of an expanded clone; other rows omit it.

TRBD1	TRBV25-1	TRBJ1-4	few	CASSTGVTNEKLFF	TGTGCCAGCAGTACAGGGGTAACTAATGAAAAACTGTTTTTT
NA	TRBV28	TRBJ2-7	NA	CASSFPAISYEQYF	TGTGCCAGCAGTTTTCCAGCGATCTCCTACGAGCAGTACTTC
TRBD1	TRBV18	TRBJ2-3	NA	CASSLDRGGTDTQYF	TGTGCCAGCTCATTGGACAGGGGGGGCACAGATACGCAGTATTTT
NA	TRBV29-1	TRBJ1-2	few	CSALFAGYYTF	TGCAGCGCCCTTTTCGCTGGATACTACACCTTC
TRBD2	TRBV2	TRBJ2-7	NA	CASRGLAGVGEQYF	TGTGCCAGCAGGGGACTAGCGGGAGTAGGCGAGCAGTACTTC
TRBD2	TRBV7-2	TRBJ2-1	few	CASSPGLAGVNPYNEQFF	TGTGCCAGCAGCCCGGGACTAGCGGGAGTAAACCCCTACAATGAGCAGTTCTTC
TRBD2	TRBV5-1	TRBJ2-3	once	CASGMSLAGDTDTQYF	TGCGCCAGCGGAATGAGTCTAGCGGGAGACACAGATACGCAGTATTTT
TRBD1	TRBV28	TRBJ1-6	NA	CATSRDRPSPLHF	TGTGCCACCTCCCGGGACAGACCTTCACCCCTCCACTTT
NA	TRBV5-4	TRBJ2-5	many	CASSPGTHQETQYF	TGTGCCAGCAGCCCCGGGACACACCAAGAGACCCAGTACTTC
NA	TRBV7-2	TRBJ2-2	NA	CASSLVWGNTGELFF	TGTGCCAGCAGCTTAGTCTGGGGGAACACCGGGGAGCTGTTTTTT
NA	TRBV20-1	TRBJ2-1	few	CSALDYNEQFF	TGCAGTGCTCTTGACTACAATGAGCAGTTCTTC
NA	TRBV29-1	TRBJ1-1	NA	CSVVGLRVTEAFF	TGCAGCGTTGTGGGTCTGCGGGTCACTGAAGCTTTCTTT
TRBD1	TRBV4-2	TRBJ1-2	NA	CASSQEVAGQGHGYTF	TGTGCCAGCAGCCAAGAGGTGGCGGGACAGGGACATGGCTACACCTTC
NA	TRBV6-6	TRBJ2-7	NA	CASTRGHPSYEQYF	TGTGCCAGCACTCGAGGACACCCCTCCTACGAGCAGTACTTC
NA	TRBV15	TRBJ1-2	many	CATSRGPLGGYTF	TGTGCCACCAGCAGAGGCCCTCTAGGTGGCTACACCTTC
TRBD2	TRBV11-2	TRBJ2-5	NA	CASSLGISGRSETQYF	TGTGCCAGCAGCTTAGGGATCAGCGGGAGGTCGGAGACCCAGTACTTC
TRBD1	TRBV18	TRBJ1-1	NA	CASSPRQGTMNTEAFF	TGTGCCAGCTCACCACGACAGGGGACCATGAACACTGAAGCTTTCTTT
NA	TRBV10-3	TRBJ2-1	NA	CAISKLGGNEQFF	TGTGCCATCAGCAAACTTGGGGGTAATGAGCAGTTCTTC
NA	TRBV6-4	TRBJ2-5	NA	CASSDSIISQETQYF	TGTGCCAGCAGTGACTCGATTATTTCCCAAGAGACCCAGTACTTC
TRBD2	TRBV29-1	TRBJ2-1	few	CSVRRLAGSDEQFF	TGCAGCGTCCGGAGACTAGCGGGAAGCGATGAGCAGTTCTTC
TRBD1	TRBV30	TRBJ2-5	NA	CAWSNGQGPQETQYF	TGTGCCTGGAGTAACGGACAGGGCCCACAAGAGACCCAGTACTTC
NA	TRBV1	TRBJ2-4	once	CTSTTAGLAQNIQYF	TGCACCAGCACCACCGCCGGCCTAGCGCAAAACATTCAGTACTTC
TRBD2	TRBV28	TRBJ2-7	few	CASSPASGRGYEQYF	TGTGCCAGCAGTCCGGCTAGCGGGAGGGGCTACGAGCAGTACTTC
TRBD2	TRBV4-1	TRBJ2-7	once	CASSQSPWGGSLYEQYF	TGCGCCAGCAGCCAAAGCCCCTGGGGAGGGTCCCTCTACGAGCAGTACTTC
TRBD2	TRBV28	TRBJ2-7	NA	CASSRLGLAVPYEQYF	TGTGCCAGCAGCCGACTGGGACTAGCGGTTCCCTACGAGCAGTACTTC
TRBD2	TRBV19	TRBJ2-7	NA	CASSTGASGINF	TGTGCCAGTAGTACGGGGGCTAGCGGGATTAACTTC
NA	TRBV28	TRBJ1-4	NA	CASRGGTATNEKLFF	TGTGCCAGCAGGGGAGGGACTGCAACTAATGAAAAACTGTTTTTT
TRBD2	TRBV12-5	TRBJ2-7	NA	CASGLYSGVPSYEQYF	TGTGCTAGTGGTTTGTATAGCGGGGTCCCCTCCTACGAGCAGTACTTC
NA	TRBV5-4	TRBJ2-1	NA	CASSQRGPHNEQFF	TGTGCCAGCAGTCAAAGGGGACCCCACAATGAGCAGTTCTTC
TRBD2	TRBV30	TRBJ2-5	NA	CAFRTSGPGGAQYF	TGTGCCTTCAGGACTAGCGGGCCGGGGGGGGCCCAGTACTTC
TRBD2	TRBV11-3	TRBJ2-1	NA	CAKPGLAGGSSYNEQFF	TGTGCCAAGCCGGGACTAGCGGGAGGGTCCTCCTACAATGAGCAGTTCTTC
NA	TRBV18	TRBJ2-7	NA	CASSPGTFLNEQYF	TGTGCCAGCTCACCGGGTACCTTTTTGAACGAGCAGTACTTC
NA	TRBV14	TRBJ2-1	NA	CASSQDLPLRGRYNEQFF	TGTGCCAGCAGCCAAGATCTGCCATTGCGCGGGCGATACAATGAGCAGTTCTTC
TRBD1	TRBV7-8	TRBJ1-2	once	CASSLRQGADYGYTF	TGTGCCAGCAGCTTAAGACAGGGGGCCGACTATGGCTACACCTTC
TRBD2	TRBV7-9	TRBJ2-7	NA	CASGTNSYEQYF	TGTGCCAGTGGGACTAATTCCTACGAGCAGTACTTC
TRBD1	TRBV4-3	TRBJ2-7	NA	CASSSDRVGEQYF	TGCGCCAGCAGCTCGGACAGGGTAGGCGAGCAGTACTTC
TRBD1	TRBV28	TRBJ1-1	NA	CASSEYRGNTEAFF	TGTGCCAGCAGTGAATACAGGGGGAACACTGAAGCTTTCTTT
NA	TRBV19	TRBJ2-7	NA	CASSINAGATYEQYF	TGTGCCAGTAGTATAAACGCAGGGGCGACCTACGAGCAGTACTTC
TRBD1	TRBV28	TRBJ2-7	NA	CASSLLYWGTGDYEQYF	TGTGCCAGCAGTTTATTATATTGGGGGACAGGAGACTACGAGCAGTACTTC